This T cell receptor (beta chain) was recovered during a study of beta chain features in type 1 diabetes. Study conclusions and caveats: Shortening of TCRB CDR3s, moderate but significant, appeared in all four CD4+ subsets of Type 1 diabetes patients. Healthy donors had naive, central memory and Treg TCRB repertoires that appeared less similar than those seen among patients. A pattern of fewer insertions and more deletions at VDJ junctions was seen in type 1 diabetes patients.

As for this clone: Its target is unknown.

Reverse transcription of all isolated RNA meant that expressed TCRB transcripts were sequenced. Profiling relied on immunoSEQ multiplex PCR, and the TCRdb table lists in-frame clones only, not all of them. The data hold roughly 230,000 clones, with approximately 10% observed a single time. This TCR was sampled from a man under 40 with type 1 diabetes. Sequenced: naive CD4+ T cells from blood.

CDR3: CASGLQVSYEQYF. CDR3 sequence (DNA): TGTGCTAGTGGTTTGCAGGTCTCCTACGAGCAGTACTTC. The chain uses TRBV12-5 and TRBJ2-7; no reliable D call. V was cut by 2 bases and J by 0 bases, with 5 bases left in between. Germline V gene sequence: CDR1 LGHNT, CDR2 FRNRAP. The CDR3 is 13 amino acids.